This T cell receptor beta chain was sequenced in a study of human T cells and chemical hapten exposure (dated by TCRdb to the early 2020s). Background for the entire study: For sensitization, 2% DPC in acetone was applied to a roughly 2 cm by roughly 2 cm area of upper inner arm skin. Patch tests used Finn chambers with 0.01% DPC on the upper back, scored after 6 days by International Contact Dermatitis Research Group standards. Patients additionally received weekly therapeutic DPC doses to the scalp throughout the approximately 22-week study period. Blood samples were taken from patients before sensitization (week 0) and at 2, 6 and about 24 weeks after DPC sensitization. For TCR sequencing, blood came from 25 to 35 alopecia patients at anywhere from one to four time points (pre-sensitization, 2, 6 and 24 weeks). In alopecia patients, the study followed how the peripheral blood TCR repertoire changed in vivo over primary and secondary sensitization to diphenylcyclopropenone (DPC), a hapten. The libraries were sequenced as a pool, and the TCR yield per sample differed mostly because of small variations in library volumes within the pool. Most of the patients in the cohort were female, and the cohort covered alopecia areata with under or over 50% scalp involvement, alopecia totalis and alopecia universalis.

This clonotype was counted a few times. The clone's antigen remains unknown. No qualities accompany the bases; no much larger clone lies one base away. The label giving this sample's time point can be read as: patch test 2, 6 weeks after DPC sensitization. Per the publication, the treatment or condition label means: therapeutic diphenylcyclopropenone sensitization with weekly scalp DPC. At every patch-test visit, the blood draw took place before the patch test was put on. Patients were considered eligible if aged 18 to 70, diagnosed with alopecia and deemed suitable for DPC therapy, and patients were excluded if pregnant. Total RNA was isolated from unfractionated whole blood collected in Tempus Blood RNA tubes. From its cysteine to its phenylalanine, the CDR3 spans 12 amino acids. Kept here is only the CDR3 DNA, which spans 36 bases and is read in frame from base 1. Taken from the germline V gene, the CDR1 and CDR2 loops are SNHLY and FYNNEI. The germline ends are 6 bases apart after V is trimmed by 3 bases and J by 3 bases.

Summary of the overall study and its limitations: The number of PT1 expanded TCRs positively correlated with patch test score, significant at thresholds 8, 16 and 32 but not 4. Repeated subsampling changed both the strength of the expansion versus patch-test correlation and the threshold at which the correlation became significant. Because every patient had alopecia, a presumed autoimmune disease, the patients' immune response might differ from that of healthy individuals. Compared with pre-sensitization or healthy control sets, expanded TCRs formed significantly more large CDR3 similarity clusters, which is consistent with antigen-driven responses. DPC sensitization did not change the number of TCRs with a frequency above 1 in 1000, and there was no evidence of changes in global repertoire structure.

Libraries came from RACE. TCRdb records NextSeq 500 as the sequencer. During library preparation, unique molecular identifiers were attached to individual cDNA molecules so that TCRs could be counted quantitatively and reproducibly. From each blood RNA sample, both TCR alpha and TCR beta chains were sequenced. From the authors' description of their analysis: Samples had a median of around 92,000 TCRs, with a range from roughly 20,000 to 690,600. V, J and CDR3 annotation of the TCR reads was carried out using the Decombinator software suite. To make PS versus PT1 abundance plots, every sample was subsampled to the same number of TCRs (28,000). TCRs were defined as expanded if absent before sensitization and observed at least eight times at the 2-week time point. TCRdb cleaned the public reads at Q25 with fastp, built clones with MiXCR and kept in-frame beta chains. Entries are consolidated by CDR3 protein sequence, retaining the most common genes and DNA. Clone size and V and J calls follow TCRdb, not the original study. The table for this sample lists about 84,000 distinct CDR3 sequences; about 10% of them were counted only once. Around 4.7% of the sample rests with the top ten.

The receptor was derived from a woman aged 45 to 65 with alopecia areata. Some clones in this sample may be carry-over from other donors' samples. This specimen consisted of whole blood, obtained in connection with sensitization to the hapten diphenylcyclopropenone (DPC). The chain employs TRBV2 and TRBJ2-7, with TRBD1 tentatively as D gene (6 bases match). The nucleotide sequence is given as TGTGCCAGCAGTGACAGGGGCTACGAGCAGTACTTC. Its protein reads: CASSDRGYEQYF.